This T cell receptor (beta chain) emerged from a study of blood T cell repertoires in COVID-19. Study as a whole: The cDNA or gDNA used as material had been derived from T cells, B-cell-depleted T cells, or PBMCs.

Participants spanned ages about 18 to 95 years and resided in around 25 US areas. Participant-given clinical history determined each cohort assignment. The V and J ends lost 2 bases and 0 bases, in that order; junction bases with no gene match: 8. Per the germline V gene, CDR1 is SEHNR and CDR2 is FQNEAQ (reference sequence). The CDR3 length is 17 residues. Original analysis: Reference gene primers were amplified, and this amplification served to estimate nucleated cell counts. Generated by immunoSEQ multiplex PCR, the TCRdb table keeps only in-frame clones and is missing some. The DNA gave D and trimming, while V, J and clone size come from that table. This table has about 270,000 clones, 88% appearing once.

What was sequenced was PBMCs or T cells enriched from blood (not recorded which). The source is a woman between 45 and 65 years old who had recovered from COVID-19. This sequence joins TRBV7-9 and TRBJ2-3; TRBD2 agrees at 7 bases. DNA for the CDR3: TGTGCCAGCAGCTTATTTTTGGCTAGCGGAAGCACAGATACGCAGTATTTT. It specifies CASSLFLASGSTDTQYF.